This T cell receptor beta chain was recovered during a study of T-cell reconstitution after alpha-beta-depleted transplantation in children. This clonotype has only a few counts. Losses at the gene ends were 1 base for V and 7 bases for J; bases not matched to a gene: 7. CDR3 length: 16 amino acids. Germline V lookup: CDR1 SGHRS, CDR2 YFSETQ. As it was prepared, the TCRbeta library received unique molecular identifiers. TCRdb independently ran MiXCR on the PCR reads; one entry per CDR3 protein. The table records approximately 400,000 distinct CDR3 sequences, 9.5% to 13% of them present only once. J is TRBJ2-1 and V is TRBV5-1; 11 positions match TRBD2. The specimen comprised PBMCs from the stem cell graft donor, sampled from the stem cell graft. The clonotype was recovered from a human donor who donated a stem cell graft to a child with acute myeloid leukemia. In DNA form, the CDR3 reads TGCGCCAGCAGCTTGACTAGCGGGAGCCGTAAGAATGAGCAGTTCTTC. It specifies CASSLTSGSRKNEQFF.